This entry lists 21 T cell receptor beta chains sequenced from one sample in a study of long-term antiretroviral therapy in people with HIV (dated by TCRdb to between 2021 and 2024). The immunoSEQ hsTCRB v3.0 assay was used at survey level resolution to sequence the TRB variable region. Entries here come from immuneACCESS through TCRdb and include only in-frame sequences with V and J called. Some clones fail to appear in such tables; in the studies checked, an unresolved V gene covers under half of the shortfall, and the cause of the remainder is unknown. The sample has about 39,000 clones on record, about 90% of them singletons. The top ten constitute roughly 4% of the sample. Specimen: unsorted PBMCs, collected 1.2 years after starting antiretroviral therapy. These receptors were collected from a woman in her 50s with HIV.

In its sample, this clone was seen once. The rearrangement joins TRBV7-3 to TRBJ1-1; no firm D call. Germline CDR1 SGHTA, CDR2 FQGTGA. V was shortened by 1 base and J by 3 bases, with 9 bases between the two germline ends. The CDR3 spans 14 residues. This chain's CDR3 is CASSLIPGYTEAFF. CDR3 nucleotide sequence: TGTGCCAGCAGCTTAATTCCAGGCTACACTGAAGCTTTCTTT.

J is TRBJ2-7 and V is TRBV5-5; no reliable D call. V was trimmed by 2 bases and J by 7 bases, leaving 16 bases between them. Germline V CDR1 and CDR2: SGHKS, YYEKEE (reference sequence). This CDR3 has 14 amino acids. The CDR3 DNA sequence: TGTGCCAGCAGCTTTCAACAATTGGCCACAGAGCAGTACTTC. It codes for CASSFQQLATEQYF.

This chain connects TRBV27 to TRBJ2-7; no clear D gene. The germline CDR1 and CDR2 sequences are MNHEY and SMNVEV (reference sequence). The CDR3 contains 13 residues. V was cut by 4 bases and J by 7 bases, with 14 bases left in between. CDR3 nucleotides: TGTGCCAGCAGTTGGTCCCTCGGTGGGGAGCAGTACTTC. This sequence encodes CASSWSLGGEQYF.

This clone was seen just once. The rearrangement links TRBV4-1 to TRBJ2-5; 9 positions match TRBD1. J was trimmed by 3 bases and V by 0 bases; bases with no gene match: 5. The CDR3 is 16 residues long. Germline CDR1 is MGHRA and CDR2 is YSYEKL. The CDR3 loop is CASSQDRDRVEETQYF. Written as DNA, the CDR3 is TGCGCCAGCAGCCAAGATCGGGACAGGGTGGAAGAGACCCAGTACTTC.

This chain uses TRBV13 with TRBJ1-3; D is ambiguous. Germline CDR1 PRHDT, CDR2 FYEKMQ (reference sequence). The CDR3 has 11 residues. With 3 bases removed from V and 4 bases from J, the gap between germline ends came to 1 base. This CDR3 reads CASSFGNTIYF. DNA of the CDR3: TGTGCCAGCAGCTTCGGAAACACCATATATTTT. Complete variable domain (other parts from reference TRBV13 and TRBJ1-3): AAGVIQSPRHLIKEKRETATLKCYPIPRHDTVYWYQQGPGQDPQFLISFYEKMQSDKGSIPDRFSAQQFSDYHSELNMSSLELGDSALYFCASSFGNTIYFGEGSWLTVV.

This clone was counted once. This chain uses TRBV5-1 with TRBJ2-1; TRBD1 agrees at 8 bases. The CDR3 runs to 16 residues. With 1 base clipped from V and 4 bases from J, the junction kept 7 bases outside the gene matches. CDR1 is SGHRS and CDR2 is YFSETQ in the germline V gene. The CDR3 nucleotides are TGCGCCAGCAGCTTGCAGGGGCAGGGGGCTTACAATGAGCAGTTCTTC. Translation: CASSLQGQGAYNEQFF.

The rearrangement links TRBV4-1 to TRBJ2-7; 9 positions agree with TRBD2. CDR3 length: 16 residues. Trimming took 0 bases from V and 3 from J; bases not matched to a gene: 6. The V gene's germline CDR1 is MGHRA and CDR2 YSYEKL. The CDR3 protein is CASSQERGGNGYEQYF. DNA for the CDR3: TGCGCCAGCAGCCAAGAGCGGGGGGGAAACGGCTACGAGCAGTACTTC.

This sequence joins TRBV6-6 and TRBJ2-7; D is perhaps TRBD2 (5 bases). From germline, CDR1 is MNHNY and CDR2 SVGAGI (reference sequence). This CDR3 contains 12 residues. The ends were cut back, 4 bases at V and 5 bases at J, with 9 bases in the middle. CDR3 region: CASSSLGDEQYF. The CDR3 DNA is TGTGCCAGCAGTTCCCTCGGGGACGAGCAGTACTTC.

This clone was seen only once. V is TRBV30 and J is TRBJ2-2; a possible D gene is TRBD1 (6 bases). Germline CDR1 GTSNPN, CDR2 SVGIG (reference sequence). This CDR3 comprises 13 residues. V was cut by 2 bases and J by 5 bases, with 9 bases left in between. The CDR3 here is CAWSQGLTGELFF. CDR3 bases: TGTGCCTGGAGTCAGGGGTTAACCGGGGAGCTGTTTTTT.

The chain recombines TRBV2 with TRBJ2-7; maybe TRBD2 (6 bases). Trimming cost V 4 bases and J 9 bases, with 16 bases left between them. Germline CDR1 and CDR2: SNHLY and FYNNEI. This CDR3 is 13 amino acids long. CDR3 sequence: CASSARDSRRQYF. CDR3 coding DNA: TGTGCCAGCAGTGCCCGGGACTCCCGGCGGCAGTACTTC. The full variable domain, its missing parts supplied by reference TRBV2 and TRBJ2-7, is EPEVTQTPSHQVTQMGQEVILRCVPISNHLYFYWYRQILGQKVEFLVSFYNNEISEKSEIFDDQFSVERPDGSNFTLKIRSTKLEDSAMYFCASSARDSRRQYFGPGTRLTVT.

The chain recombines TRBV7-9 with TRBJ1-1; D gene unclear. The germline V gene has CDR1 SEHNR and CDR2 FQNEAQ (reference sequence). V was cut by 0 bases and J by 1 base, with 9 bases left in between. CDR3 size: 15 residues. CDR3 DNA sequence: TGTGCCAGCAGCTTAGCGTCAGGCAAGAACACTGAAGCTTTCTTT. Translation gives CASSLASGKNTEAFF.

CDR3 amino acids: CASSGKRGDQPQHF. DNA for the CDR3: TGTGCCAGCTCAGGGAAGAGGGGCGATCAGCCCCAGCATTTT. The chain joins TRBV27 to TRBJ1-5, with D possibly matching TRBD1 (5 bases). The V and J ends lost 8 bases and 5 bases respectively, with 16 bases between them. Germline V gene data show CDR1 as MNHEY and CDR2 as SMNVEV (reference sequence). The CDR3 has 14 amino acids.

The chain uses TRBV19 and TRBJ2-7, with D perhaps matching TRBD1 (5 bases). The CDR3 totals 12 residues. V was shortened by 5 bases and J by 5 bases, with 10 bases between the two germline ends. In germline, CDR1 is LNHDA, CDR2 SQIVND (reference sequence). This CDR3 reads CASSPRGHEQYF. The CDR3 bases are TGTGCCAGTAGTCCTAGGGGCCACGAGCAGTACTTC.

V gene TRBV2 combines with J gene TRBJ2-3; D is possibly TRBD1 (6 bases). The CDR3 consists of 14 residues. Per germline, CDR1 SNHLY and CDR2 FYNNEI. V shed 3 bases and J shed 8 bases, with 15 bases lying between them. The CDR3 DNA reads TGTGCCAGCAGTGACGCGTACCGACAGGTTACGCAGTATTTT. Residues: CASSDAYRQVTQYF.

This sequence joins TRBV5-1 and TRBJ2-3, with D perhaps matching TRBD1 (7 bases). CDR1 and CDR2 from the germline V gene are SGHRS and YFSETQ. The CDR3 consists of 16 residues. V was cut by 2 bases and J by 1 base, with 14 bases left in between. The CDR3 spells CASSFQGGKGTDTQYF. The CDR3 nucleotides read TGCGCCAGCAGCTTCCAGGGGGGCAAGGGCACAGATACGCAGTATTTT.

The chain recombines TRBV19 with TRBJ2-7; 15 positions match TRBD2. V lost 6 bases to trimming and J lost 6 bases; unmatched junction nucleotides: 6. The CDR3 loop spans 15 amino acids. CDR1 and CDR2 (germline): LNHDA, SQIVND (reference sequence). The CDR3 region is CASRGLAGGASEQYF. CDR3 nucleotides: TGTGCCAGTAGGGGACTAGCGGGGGGAGCTAGCGAGCAGTACTTC.

The chain uses TRBV19 and TRBJ1-2; D is undetermined. Trimming cost V 5 bases and J 0 bases, with 7 bases left between them. Germline CDR1 LNHDA, CDR2 SQIVND (reference sequence). This CDR3 is 13 amino acids long. CDR3 nucleotide sequence: TGTGCCAGTAGTCCCACCGCTAACTATGGCTACACCTTC. It translates to CASSPTANYGYTF.

The rearrangement joins TRBV18 to TRBJ1-1; tentative D call: TRBD1 (6 bases). Germline CDR1 is KGHSH and CDR2 is LQKENI. V was cut by 3 bases and J by 1 base, with 6 bases left in between. This CDR3 contains 13 residues. CDR3 residues: CASSPGQNTEAFF. The CDR3 nucleotides read TGTGCCAGCTCACCGGGACAGAACACTGAAGCTTTCTTT.

V gene TRBV7-9 combines with J gene TRBJ1-3; TRBD1 is a possible D gene (6 bases). The CDR3 covers 13 residues. The germline gives CDR1 SEHNR, CDR2 FQNEAQ (reference sequence). V lost 6 bases and J lost 4, with 10 bases in between. Here the CDR3 DNA reads TGTGCCAGCAGAGGGCAGGGGGGAAACACCATATATTTT. It yields the protein CASRGQGGNTIYF.

This clone was seen a single time. This sequence joins TRBV27 and TRBJ2-1; 11 nucleotides match TRBD2. Germline CDR1 MNHEY, CDR2 SMNVEV (reference sequence). This CDR3 is built from 15 residues. Losses at the gene ends were 6 bases for V and 6 bases for J; bases not matched to a gene: 7. This CDR3 is CASSLSGGAFNEQFF. The CDR3 DNA reads TGTGCCAGCAGCCTTAGCGGGGGGGCTTTCAATGAGCAGTTCTTC.

The rearrangement links TRBV7-9 to TRBJ2-7, with D perhaps TRBD1 (6 bases). The CDR3 runs 16 residues. Trimming removed 4 bases at V and 1 base at J, with 17 bases between. CDR1 is SEHNR, CDR2 FQNEAQ, per germline (reference sequence). The CDR3: CASSSPDLGQSYEQYF. The CDR3 DNA is TGTGCCAGCAGCTCACCCGACCTTGGACAGTCCTACGAGCAGTACTTC.